This T cell receptor beta chain was captured by sequencing in a study of regulatory T cells in long-lasting Graves disease. Points from the study as a whole: It was in persistent disease that TRBV28, TRBJ1-2 and TRBJ2-5 were favored.

With regard to this clonotype: Its specificity is unknown. This sequence is one base from a far larger clone and is likely a read error.

Regarding time point: newly diagnosed GD, antithyroid drugs for less than 3 months. PBMC RNA served as the TCR library source. Investigators report Graves' disease was diagnosed under American Thyroid Association guidelines. Combining iRepertoire HTBI primers with Arm-PCR of CDR3 regions, the authors built TCR beta libraries. TCRdb fed the multiplex PCR reads into MiXCR, producing one record per CDR3 protein. The table has some 320,000 distinct CDR3 sequences, about 20% seen once. The V and J ends lost 4 bases and 2 bases respectively, with 13 bases between them. The CDR3 has 15 amino acids. This chain links TRBV12-3 or TRBV12-4 with TRBJ2-3; D gene uncertain. The TCR was taken from a female donor with Graves disease. The material was peripheral blood mononuclear cells (PBMCs), obtained at new diagnosis, from a patient treated with antithyroid drugs. The CDR3 sequence is CASSYSARPTDTQYF. As DNA, the CDR3 is TGTGCCAGCAGTTACTCCGCTCGGCCCACAGATACGCAGTATTTT.